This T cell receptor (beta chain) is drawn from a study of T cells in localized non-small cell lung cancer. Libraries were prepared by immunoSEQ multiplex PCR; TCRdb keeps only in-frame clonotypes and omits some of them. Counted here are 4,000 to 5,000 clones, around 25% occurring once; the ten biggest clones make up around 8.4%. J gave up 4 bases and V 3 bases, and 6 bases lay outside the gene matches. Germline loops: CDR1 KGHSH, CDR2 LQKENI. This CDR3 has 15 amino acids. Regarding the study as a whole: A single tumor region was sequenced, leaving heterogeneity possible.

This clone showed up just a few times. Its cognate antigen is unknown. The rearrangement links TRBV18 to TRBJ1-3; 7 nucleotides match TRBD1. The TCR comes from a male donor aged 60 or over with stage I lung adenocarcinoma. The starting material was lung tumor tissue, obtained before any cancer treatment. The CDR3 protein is CASSPYTGEGNTIYF. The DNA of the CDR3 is TGTGCCAGCTCACCCTACACAGGGGAAGGAAACACCATATATTTT.